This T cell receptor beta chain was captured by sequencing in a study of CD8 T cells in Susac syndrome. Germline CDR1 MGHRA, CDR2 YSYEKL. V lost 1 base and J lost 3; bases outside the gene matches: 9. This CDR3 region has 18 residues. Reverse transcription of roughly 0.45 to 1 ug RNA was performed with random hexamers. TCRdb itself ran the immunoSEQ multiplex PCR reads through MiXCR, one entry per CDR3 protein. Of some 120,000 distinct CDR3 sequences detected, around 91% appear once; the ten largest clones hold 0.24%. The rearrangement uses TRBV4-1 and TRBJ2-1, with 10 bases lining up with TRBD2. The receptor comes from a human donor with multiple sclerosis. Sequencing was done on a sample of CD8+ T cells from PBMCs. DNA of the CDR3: TGCGCCAGCAGCCAAGGGGTTAGCGGGAGGTTAGGCTACAATGAGCAGTTCTTC. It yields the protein CASSQGVSGRLGYNEQFF.